This is a list of T cell receptor beta chains from one sample in a study of blood T cell repertoires in COVID-19. Generated by immunoSEQ multiplex PCR, the TCRdb table keeps only in-frame clones and is missing some. The sample carries about 62,000 clones, around 87% recorded once. The sequencing input was peripheral blood. Source of these receptors: a woman aged 55-69 years with COVID-19, enrolled during active disease. The CDR3 runs from the conserved cysteine through the conserved F or W. A D gene is named only where the DNA matches it firmly. Part of the rows lack a size; the others show once, few, many or a class for expanded clones.

d_call clone_size j_call v_call cdr3_nt cdr3_aa
NA NA TRBJ2-1 TRBV18 TGTGCCAGCTCACCAAGTATCGGCCTAGCTGCTAATGAGCAGTTCTTC CASSPSIGLAANEQFF
TRBD2 NA TRBJ2-7 TRBV14 TGTGCCAGCAGCCCGGGACTAGCGGGAGTCGCCGAGCAGTACTTC CASSPGLAGVAEQYF
TRBD1 once TRBJ1-2 TRBV6-5 TGTGCCAGCAAAAGGACAGGTGTTGCTGGCTACACCTTC CASKRTGVAGYTF
TRBD2 NA TRBJ2-7 TRBV14 TGTGCCAGCAGCCACACGGGGTTAGCGGGAGCGCCGGGATCAGCCTACGAGCAGTACTTC CASSHTGLAGAPGSAYEQYF
TRBD1 NA TRBJ2-7 TRBV11-1 TGTGCCAGCAGCTGGACAGGGACCTCCTACGAGCAGTACTTC CASSWTGTSYEQYF
NA once TRBJ2-2 TRBV24-1 TGTGCCACCAGTGATTTTGCCAGGGCCACCGGGGAGCTGTTTTTT CATSDFARATGELFF
TRBD2 NA TRBJ2-2 TRBV19 TGTGCCAGTGAGAGGCGGCGGGAGGGCGGCACCGGGGAGCTGTTTTTT CASERRREGGTGELFF
TRBD1 once TRBJ1-2 TRBV28 TGTGCCAGCAGCCTTCTGCCCGGGACAGGGATGGGCGGCTACACCTTC CASSLLPGTGMGGYTF
TRBD2 NA TRBJ2-1 TRBV6-2/TRBV6-3 TGTGCCAGCAGCCGGACTAGCGGGAGTGGTGGGAATGAGCAGTTCTTC CASSRTSGSGGNEQFF
NA NA TRBJ1-2 TRBV7-9 TGTGCCAGCAGAAAAATGGACGGGAGAGGTTATGGCTACACCTTC CASRKMDGRGYGYTF
NA NA TRBJ1-3 TRBV4-2 TGTGCCAGCAGCCAGAGGACAGCTACTGGAAACACCATATATTTT CASSQRTATGNTIYF
TRBD2 NA TRBJ2-3 TRBV9 TGTGCCAGCAGCGCCCAGACTAGCGGGGCTTCTGGGACGCAGTATTTT CASSAQTSGASGTQYF